Each of the 3 T cell receptor beta chains below was sequenced from the same sample in a study of cytomegalovirus exposure and HLA in healthy donors. Some clones are missing from TCRdb's copy, which holds only in-frame ones; the method was immunoSEQ multiplex PCR. The table includes 50,000 to 65,000 clones, approximately 95% detected once. Source material: PBMCs. The source of these receptors is a woman aged 18-29 years in good health and CMV-seropositive.

The rearrangement uses TRBV19 and TRBJ1-1; D possibly corresponds to TRBD1 (5 bases). The CDR3 loop spans 16 amino acids. Between the trimmed V and J ends, which lost 2 bases and 4 bases, there was a span of 17 bases. Germline V gene lookup returns CDR1 LNHDA and CDR2 SQIVND (reference sequence). In DNA form, the CDR3 reads TGTGCCAGTAGTATACCCCCACGGGGGGGTGGCACTGAAGCTTTCTTT. Its protein is CASSIPPRGGGTEAFF.

This clone was detected only once. This chain connects TRBV19 to TRBJ2-3; D is perhaps TRBD2 (6 bases). This CDR3 has 16 amino acids. Germline V lookup: CDR1 LNHDA, CDR2 SQIVND (reference sequence). The V and J ends lost 5 bases and 4 bases respectively, with 19 bases between them. The CDR3 nucleotides are TGTGCCAGTAGTCAAAGGAGGGGATCGGGTCCAGATACGCAGTATTTT. This translates into CASSQRRGSGPDTQYF.

The chain carries TRBV19 and TRBJ1-5; 8 positions agree with TRBD1. CDR3 length: 15 amino acids. V was pared by 2 bases and J by 2 bases, with 2 bases of the junction left unmatched. CDR1 is LNHDA, CDR2 SQIVND, per germline (reference sequence). DNA of the CDR3: TGTGCCAGTAGTATATCGACAGGGGGCAATCAGCCCCAGCATTTT. This gives the protein CASSISTGGNQPQHF. Full variable domain (rest looked up from reference TRBV19 and TRBJ1-5): DGGITQSPKYLFRKEGQNVTLSCEQNLNHDAMYWYRQDPGQGLRLIYYSQIVNDFQKGDIAEGYSVSREKKESFPLTVTSAQKNPTAFYLCASSISTGGNQPQHFGDGTRLSIL.